This TCR beta chain originates from a study of T cells in Graves' hyperthyroidism and ophthalmopathy. Study conclusions and caveats: Model output signaled ophthalmopathy a median around 5.9 months ahead of onset.

RNA transcripts gave rise to amplified TCR beta CDR3 regions. HTBI primers were employed in a first-round RT-PCR of the TCR CDR3. TCRdb reprocessed the multiplex PCR reads with MiXCR, giving one entry per CDR3 protein. This table holds hundreds of thousands of distinct CDR3 sequences, roughly 15% found once. This clonotype was seen many times. Antigen: not known. Germline loops: CDR1 SGHTA, CDR2 FQGNSA. The V gene lost 3 bases and the J gene lost 0 bases, with 7 bases spanning the gap. This CDR3 has 14 residues. This clonotype originated in a man aged 18 to 29 with Graves' ophthalmopathy. This chain links TRBV7-2 with TRBJ2-3; the D is unclear. Sequencing used blood. Written as DNA, the CDR3 is TGTGCCAGCAGCTTCCCCGGCAGCACAGATACGCAGTATTTT. It specifies CASSFPGSTDTQYF.